Below are 9 T cell receptor beta chains sequenced from a single sample in a study of T cell responses to AZD1222 COVID-19 vaccine. TCRdb keeps only in-frame clones here, not all; method: immunoSEQ multiplex PCR. The sample lists 70,000 to 95,000 clones; approximately 90% were seen once. The material sequenced was peripheral blood, taken 28 days after the second AZD1222 dose. The source of these receptors is an adult who received the AZD1222 COVID-19 vaccine.

The chain recombines TRBV7-6 with TRBJ2-1; possible D gene TRBD2, 6 bases. Germline CDR1 SGHVS, CDR2 FNYEAQ. The CDR3 totals 15 residues. V was shortened by 3 bases and J by 2 bases, with 11 bases between the two germline ends. The CDR3 loop is CASSFFSGAYNEQFF. CDR3 coding DNA: TGTGCCAGCAGCTTTTTTAGCGGAGCCTACAATGAGCAGTTCTTC.

The rearrangement uses TRBV7-9 and TRBJ2-1; D might be TRBD2 (6 bases). CDR1 is SEHNR and CDR2 is FQNEAQ in the germline V gene (reference sequence). V lost 10 bases to trimming and J lost 10 bases, with 20 bases between them. The CDR3 is 13 amino acids. CDR3 region: CANTVAEPSEQFF. Here the CDR3 DNA reads TGTGCCAACACAGTAGCGGAACCCTCCGAGCAGTTCTTC.

This chain connects TRBV7-2 to TRBJ2-3; no clear D. From germline, CDR1 is SGHTA and CDR2 FQGNSA. The CDR3 is 14 residues long. The V gene lost 0 bases and the J gene lost 0 bases, with 4 bases spanning the gap. The CDR3 DNA follows: TGTGCCAGCAGCTTAGCGCCGAGCACAGATACGCAGTATTTT. Residues: CASSLAPSTDTQYF.

The chain's CDR3 is CASSATGGQAYEQYF. The DNA for the CDR3 is TGTGCCAGCAGCGCGACAGGGGGCCAAGCCTACGAGCAGTACTTC. V gene TRBV9 combines with J gene TRBJ2-7; 10 bases are a match to TRBD1. This CDR3 spans 15 amino acids. Germline V gene sequence: CDR1 SGDLS, CDR2 YYNGEE. The junction had 5 bases not matched to a gene; V was cut back by 3 bases and J by 2 bases.

The chain has TRBV6-5 and TRBJ2-3; 7 bases fit TRBD2. The CDR3 runs 16 residues. CDR1 and CDR2 (germline): MNHEY, SVGAGI. Trimming at V came to 4 bases and at J to 1 base, leaving 8 bases not matched to a gene. The CDR3, as DNA: TGTGCCAGCAGTTCCCTTACTAGCGTAGGCACAGATACGCAGTATTTT. Its translation: CASSSLTSVGTDTQYF.

J is TRBJ1-1 and V is TRBV5-1; D remains unclear. Germline V lookup: CDR1 SGHRS, CDR2 YFSETQ. The CDR3 has 14 amino acids. V was clipped by 0 bases and J by 2 bases, with 8 bases between them. The CDR3: CASSLALGNTEAFF. The DNA of the CDR3 is TGCGCCAGCAGCTTGGCTTTGGGAAACACTGAAGCTTTCTTT.

This chain uses TRBV5-4 with TRBJ2-7; TRBD1 matches at 8 bases. V lost 4 bases, J lost 2 bases, and 5 bases stayed unmatched. This CDR3 has 14 amino acids. CDR1 and CDR2 (germline): SGHNT, YYREEE (reference sequence). The CDR3 is CASSRDRLTYEQYF. CDR3 sequence (DNA): TGTGCCAGCAGCCGGGACAGGCTTACCTACGAGCAGTACTTC.

V usage is TRBV6-5 and J usage is TRBJ2-3; D may correspond to TRBD1 or TRBD2 (5 bases each). There are 14 residues in the CDR3. The germline gives CDR1 MNHEY, CDR2 SVGAGI. Deletions cut 4 bases from V and 2 bases from J, with 10 bases between. The CDR3: CASSFPGHTDTQYF. CDR3 coding DNA: TGTGCCAGCAGTTTTCCGGGGCACACAGATACGCAGTATTTT.

The rearrangement joins TRBV7-6 to TRBJ1-3, with D possibly matching TRBD1 (6 bases). V was clipped by 5 bases and J by 4 bases, with 9 bases between them. The germline V gene encodes CDR1 SGHVS and CDR2 FNYEAQ. The CDR3 consists of 13 residues. The CDR3 DNA follows: TGTGCCAGCAGCCAGGGGCAAGGAAACACCATATATTTT. Translated: CASSQGQGNTIYF.